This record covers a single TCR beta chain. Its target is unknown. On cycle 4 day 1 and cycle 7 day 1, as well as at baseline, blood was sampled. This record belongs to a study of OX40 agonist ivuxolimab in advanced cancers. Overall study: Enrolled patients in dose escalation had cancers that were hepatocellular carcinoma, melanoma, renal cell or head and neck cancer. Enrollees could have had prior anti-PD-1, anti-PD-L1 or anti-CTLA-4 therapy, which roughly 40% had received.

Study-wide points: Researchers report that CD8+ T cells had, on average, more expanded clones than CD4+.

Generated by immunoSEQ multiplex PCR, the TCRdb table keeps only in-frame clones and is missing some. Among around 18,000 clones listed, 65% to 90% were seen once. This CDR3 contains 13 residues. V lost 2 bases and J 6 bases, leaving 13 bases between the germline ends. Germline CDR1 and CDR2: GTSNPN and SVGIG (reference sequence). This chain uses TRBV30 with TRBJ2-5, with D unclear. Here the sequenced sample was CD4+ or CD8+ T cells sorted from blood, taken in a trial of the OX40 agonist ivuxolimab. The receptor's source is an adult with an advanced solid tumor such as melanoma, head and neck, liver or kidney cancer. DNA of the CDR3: TGTGCCTGGAGTAGGATCCAAGCGCAGACCCAGTACTTC. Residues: CAWSRIQAQTQYF. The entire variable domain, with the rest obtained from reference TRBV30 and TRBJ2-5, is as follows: SQTIHQWPATLVQPVGSPLSLECTVEGTSNPNLYWYRQAAGRGLQLLFYSVGIGQISSEVPQNLSASRPQDRQFILSSKKLLLSDSGFYLCAWSRIQAQTQYFGPGTRLLVL.